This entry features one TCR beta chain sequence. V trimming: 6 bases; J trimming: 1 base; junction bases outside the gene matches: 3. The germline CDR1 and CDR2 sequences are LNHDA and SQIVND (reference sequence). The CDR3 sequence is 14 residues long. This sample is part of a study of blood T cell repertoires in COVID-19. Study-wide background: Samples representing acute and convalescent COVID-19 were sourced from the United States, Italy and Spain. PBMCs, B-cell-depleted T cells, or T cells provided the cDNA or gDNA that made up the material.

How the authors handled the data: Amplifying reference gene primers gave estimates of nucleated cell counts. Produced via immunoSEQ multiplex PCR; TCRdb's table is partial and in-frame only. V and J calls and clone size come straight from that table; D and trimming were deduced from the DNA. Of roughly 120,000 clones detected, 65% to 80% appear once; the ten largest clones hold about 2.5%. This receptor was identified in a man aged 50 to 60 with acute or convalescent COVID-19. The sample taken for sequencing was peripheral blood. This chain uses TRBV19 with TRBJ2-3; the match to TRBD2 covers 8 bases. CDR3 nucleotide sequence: TGTGCCAGTAGGCCACTAGCGGGCACAGATACGCAGTATTTT. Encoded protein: CASRPLAGTDTQYF.